What follows are 8 T cell receptor beta chains derived from one specimen sequenced in a study of beta chain features in type 1 diabetes. Since all of the isolated RNA was reverse transcribed, expressed TCRB transcripts were what got sequenced. The assay was immunoSEQ multiplex PCR, and TCRdb's table has in-frame clones only and misses some. The sample records more than 300,000 clones, around 15% being singletons. Sequencing used naive CD4+ T cells from blood. The receptors come from a woman in her late teens or twenties in good health.

This clone was detected only a few times. The rearrangement joins TRBV7-2 to TRBJ1-2, with D possibly matching TRBD1 (5 bases). V was clipped by 9 bases and J by 0 bases, with 17 bases between them. The CDR3 totals 15 residues. CDR1 and CDR2 from the germline V gene are SGHTA and FQGNSA. The CDR3 bases are TGTGCCAGGCCCCAAGCCGCGGGACCTAACTATGGCTACACCTTC. As protein: CARPQAAGPNYGYTF.

This clone was picked up a small number of times. The gene calls are TRBV7-8 and TRBJ2-3; TRBD2 matches at 7 bases. The V gene's germline CDR1 is SGHVS and CDR2 FQNEAQ. Losses at the gene ends were 6 bases for V and 5 bases for J; bases not matched to a gene: 8. The CDR3 consists of 14 residues. The CDR3 protein is CASSWGGAGDTQYF. CDR3 coding DNA: TGTGCCAGCAGTTGGGGGGGAGCGGGAGATACGCAGTATTTT.

The chain recombines TRBV5-1 with TRBJ1-5, with TRBD1 as a possible D gene (6 bases). V was clipped by 4 bases and J by 4 bases, with 12 bases between them. CDR1 and CDR2 (germline): SGHRS, YFSETQ. The CDR3 is 14 residues long. Here the CDR3 DNA reads TGCGCCAGCAGCGAGCTACAGGGTAATCAGCCCCAGCATTTT. Its translation: CASSELQGNQPQHF.

The V gene is TRBV9, the J gene TRBJ2-2; maybe TRBD1 (6 bases). The V gene lost 0 bases and the J gene lost 4 bases, with 13 bases spanning the gap. Germline lookup yields CDR1 SGDLS and CDR2 YYNGEE. CDR3 length equals 16 residues. The CDR3 nucleotides are TGTGCCAGCAGCGTAGTATCGGGACACCTCACCGGGGAGCTGTTTTTT. Translated, it gives CASSVVSGHLTGELFF.

In its sample, this clone was seen a few times. The chain is built from TRBV5-6 and TRBJ1-4, with D hard to call. Germline lookup yields CDR1 SGHDT and CDR2 YYEEEE. This CDR3 spans 14 amino acids. V was shortened by 2 bases and J by 2 bases, with 7 bases between the two germline ends. For the CDR3, the DNA is TGTGCCAGCAGCTTCGGTCGGACTAATGAAAAACTGTTTTTT. Its translation: CASSFGRTNEKLFF. The full variable domain, completed using reference TRBV5-6 and TRBJ1-4, is DAGVTQSPTHLIKTRGQQVTLRCSPKSGHDTVSWYQQALGQGPQFIFQYYEEEERQRGNFPDRFSGHQFPNYSSELNVNALLLGDSALYLCASSFGRTNEKLFFGSGTQLSVL.

V gene TRBV25-1 combines with J gene TRBJ1-2; D perhaps matches TRBD1 (5 bases). CDR3 size: 14 residues. Per germline, CDR1 MGHDK and CDR2 SYGVNS. V shed 4 bases and J shed 4 bases, with 13 bases lying between them. The CDR3 region has the DNA TGTGCCAGCAGTGTAACAGGAAGCGTCTATGGCTACACCTTC. As protein: CASSVTGSVYGYTF.

The sample holds a few counts of this clone. V usage is TRBV11-2 and J usage is TRBJ1-1; weak D call: TRBD1 (5 bases). V gave up 5 bases and J gave up 9 bases, with 16 bases separating them. In germline, CDR1 is SGHAT, CDR2 FQNNGV. CDR3 length: 13 residues. CDR3 DNA sequence: TGTGCCAGCAGCCGTACCCAGGGTACCCAAGCTTTCTTT. This codes for CASSRTQGTQAFF.

This chain uses TRBV5-4 with TRBJ2-1; 16 bases line up with TRBD2. From germline, CDR1 is SGHNT and CDR2 YYREEE (reference sequence). V gave up 3 bases and J gave up 1 base; unmatched junction bases: 4. The CDR3 loop spans 18 amino acids. CDR3 nucleotides: TGTGCCAGCAGCTCGGGACTAGCGGGAGGGTTTTCCTACAATGAGCAGTTCTTC. It codes for CASSSGLAGGFSYNEQFF.